Below are 14 T cell receptor beta chains sequenced from a single sample in a study of metastatic and nonmetastatic thyroid tumors. Using MiXCR, TCRdb reanalyzed the PCR reads. The top ten clones hold roughly a fifth of a sample with 25,000 to 35,000 clones, roughly 4.2% of them seen once. Every patient was untreated before thyroid surgery. Sequenced sample: blood. Every receptor here comes from a female donor with papillary thyroid cancer or a benign thyroid nodule (not recorded which). Some clones in this sample may be carry-over from other donors' samples.

This clone has more than one count but fewer than ten. This chain joins TRBV6-1 and TRBJ2-7, with 12 bases matching TRBD2. Germline loops: CDR1 MNHNS, CDR2 SASEGT. The length of the CDR3 is 15 residues. Germline trimming cut 4 bases from V and 4 bases from J; bases unmatched to any gene: 5. Written as DNA, the CDR3 is TGTGCCAGCAGTGTGGAGACTAGCGGGAGTTACGAGCAGTACTTC. It specifies CASSVETSGSYEQYF.

V and J are TRBV20-1 and TRBJ2-7, with 8 bases matching TRBD2. Germline assignment: CDR1 DFQATT and CDR2 SNEGSKA (reference sequence). CDR3 size: 12 residues. V gave up 6 bases and J gave up 3 bases; unmatched junction bases: 4. CDR3 bases: TGCAGTGCCCTCGCGGGGGGCTACGAGCAGTACGTC. Translation: CSALAGGYEQYV.

This clone showed up just a few times. The junction departs from the called germline gene at one end, perhaps through a read error. Other DNA sequences in the sample encode the same CDR3. The rearrangement links TRBV15 to TRBJ2-2; 11 bases are shared with TRBD2. CDR3 size: 17 residues. Looked up from germline, CDR1 is LNHNV and CDR2 is YYDKDF (reference sequence). This chain's CDR3 is CATSRGALAGGTGELFF. CDR3 in DNA: TGTGCCACCAGCAGAGGGGCCCTAGCGGGAGGCACCGGGGAGCTATTTTTT.

Ten or more counts support this clone. This chain connects TRBV29-1 to TRBJ1-2; 8 positions agree with TRBD1. Trimming at V came to 7 bases and at J to 9 bases, leaving 16 bases not matched to a gene. The CDR3 is 14 residues long. Germline V CDR1 and CDR2: SQVTM, ANQGSEA. This chain's CDR3 is CSAATSSQGASYTF. CDR3 nucleotides: TGCAGCGCCGCGACGTCAAGCCAGGGGGCGAGCTACACCTTC.

This clone was detected many times. The genes are TRBV9 and TRBJ1-1; 11 bases are a match to TRBD1. The CDR3 is made up of 14 amino acids. The V gene end was trimmed by 4 bases and the J gene end by 6 bases; junction bases not matched to a gene: 5. Germline V gene lookup returns CDR1 SGDLS and CDR2 YYNGEE. The CDR3 DNA follows: TGTGCCAGCAGCCCCACGGGACAGGGGGCTGAAGCTTTCTTT. Residues: CASSPTGQGAEAFF.

There are many counts of this clone. This CDR3 reads CASSIVWKVTTGGTF. Here the CDR3 DNA reads TGTGCCAGTAGTATAGTTTGGAAGGTGACTACCGGCGGCACCTTC. The V and J genes are TRBV19 and TRBJ1-2; D call uncertain. Trimming cost V 1 base and J 13 bases, with 22 bases left between them. Germline-derived CDR1 and CDR2 are LNHDA and SQIVND (reference sequence). The CDR3 has 15 residues.

This clone turned up a few times. The chain combines TRBV6-1 with TRBJ2-7; 9 bases match TRBD1. The V gene's germline CDR1 is MNHNS and CDR2 SASEGT. Trimming cost V 7 bases and J 7 bases; bases outside gene matches: 14. The CDR3 consists of 15 residues. CDR3 region: CASMGSGQGIWEQYF. CDR3 DNA sequence: TGTGCCAGCATGGGTTCGGGACAGGGAATTTGGGAGCAGTACTTC.

This clone counts as medium-sized (0.01 to 0.1%). This chain joins TRBV7-2 and TRBJ2-2; 15 bases map to TRBD2. CDR3 length: 18 residues. Germline V gives CDR1 SGHTA, CDR2 FQGNSA. Trimming took 3 bases from V and 1 from J; bases not matched to a gene: 3. CDR3 loop: CASSFPGLAGGNTGELFF. The CDR3 nucleotides are TGTGCCAGCAGCTTCCCGGGACTAGCGGGAGGGAACACCGGGGAGCTGTTTTTT. Looking up the rest from reference TRBV7-2 and TRBJ2-2 gives the full variable domain: GAGVSQSPSNKVTEKGKDVELRCDPISGHTALYWYRQSLGQGLEFLIYFQGNSAPDKSGLPSDRFSAERTGGSVSTLTIQRTQQEDSAVYLCASSFPGLAGGNTGELFFGEGSRLTVL.

This clone was observed a few times. The chain links TRBV20-1 to TRBJ1-2; D unclear. V was clipped by 1 base and J by 12 bases, with 15 bases between them. CDR1 and CDR2 from the germline V gene are DFQATT and SNEGSKA (reference sequence). The CDR3 totals 12 residues. In DNA, the CDR3 is TGCAGTGCTAGAGGGGGTACCCTGGAAGACACCTTC. It is translated as CSARGGTLEDTF.

In its sample, this clone was seen many times. The same CDR3 also results from other DNA sequences found in this sample. The chain joins TRBV28 to TRBJ2-7; perhaps D is TRBD1 or TRBD2 (5 bases each). The CDR3 length is 13 residues. Per germline, CDR1 MDHEN and CDR2 SYDVKM. Trimming took off 3 bases at V and 4 bases at J, with 10 bases between the two ends. The CDR3 protein is CASSFRGVYEQYF. The CDR3 DNA is TGTGCCAGCAGTTTTAGAGGGGTTTACGAGCAGTACTTC.

This clone occurred many times. The chain recombines TRBV11-3 with TRBJ2-3; D unresolved. V was pared by 5 bases and J by 5 bases, with 14 bases between. Germline V lookup: CDR1 SGHNT, CDR2 YENEEA. The CDR3 totals 14 residues. The CDR3 sequence: CASSALELVDTQYF. Written as DNA, the CDR3 is TGTGCCAGCAGCGCCTTGGAGCTCGTAGATACGCAGTATTTT.

Ten or more counts support this clone. This chain uses TRBV11-2 with TRBJ1-2; no definite D call. V was trimmed by 1 base and J by 8 bases, leaving 8 bases between them. Looked up from germline, CDR1 is SGHAT and CDR2 is FQNNGV. The CDR3 loop spans 12 amino acids. The CDR3 DNA reads TGTGCCAGCAGCTTAGTGTTTGAGGGCTACACCTTC. Translating gives CASSLVFEGYTF.

The CDR3, as DNA: TGTGCCAGCTCGGAGGGGGGAGGGGTTTTCTACGAGCAGTACTTC. It specifies CASSEGGGVFYEQYF. The chain links TRBV28 to TRBJ2-7; TRBD2 is a possible D gene (7 bases). From germline, CDR1 is MDHEN and CDR2 SYDVKM. There are 15 residues in the CDR3. With 8 bases removed from V and 3 bases from J, the gap between germline ends came to 20 bases.

This clone was observed a handful of times. The V gene is TRBV6-1, the J gene TRBJ1-2; the match to TRBD1 covers 7 bases. From germline, CDR1 is MNHNS and CDR2 SASEGT. With V trimmed by 2 bases and J by 5 bases, 8 bases remained unmatched. The CDR3 covers 15 residues. The CDR3 is CASSETGRGQYGYTF. The CDR3 DNA sequence: TGTGCCAGCAGTGAAACCGGCAGGGGACAGTATGGCTACACCTTC.